What follows are 24 T cell receptor beta chains derived from one specimen sequenced in a study of graft-versus-host responses after intestinal transplantation. For these TCRs, the target antigens are not known. The assay was immunoSEQ multiplex PCR, and TCRdb's table has in-frame clones only and misses some. Of approximately 60,000 clones in the sample, 85% to 95% are singletons; the top ten hold about 1.7%. This sample comprised unstimulated CD8+ T cells sorted from spleen or lymph node cells, obtained before transplant. The receptors stem from a human donor who was the organ donor for an intestinal transplant.

The genes are TRBV7-9 and TRBJ2-7; no clear D. V shed 5 bases and J shed 3 bases, with 8 bases lying between them. The CDR3 is made up of 12 amino acids. Germline assignment: CDR1 SEHNR and CDR2 FQNEAQ (reference sequence). The CDR3 reads CASSPLNYEQYF. CDR3 DNA sequence: TGTGCCAGCAGCCCCCTTAACTACGAGCAGTACTTC.

This chain links TRBV27 with TRBJ2-5; perhaps TRBD1 as D (6 bases). The CDR3 has 14 amino acids. Germline values: CDR1 MNHEY, CDR2 SMNVEV (reference sequence). Trimming removed 1 base from V and 2 bases from J, with 8 bases in between. CDR3 region: CASSLLGGQETQYF. CDR3 DNA: TGTGCCAGCAGTTTATTAGGGGGACAAGAGACCCAGTACTTC.

The V and J genes are TRBV4-1 and TRBJ2-3, with 7 bases matching TRBD1. J lost 1 base, V lost 4 bases, and 2 bases had no gene match. CDR3 size: 14 residues. CDR1 MGHRA and CDR2 YSYEKL come from the germline V gene. The CDR3 here is CASSLGTGTDTQYF. Written as DNA, the CDR3 is TGCGCCAGCAGCCTCGGGACAGGCACAGATACGCAGTATTTT.

The chain employs TRBV28 and TRBJ1-5; D is possibly TRBD1 (5 bases). The CDR3 is made up of 14 amino acids. In germline, CDR1 is MDHEN, CDR2 SYDVKM. The germline V and J ends were trimmed by 4 bases and 2 bases, with 9 bases remaining between them. CDR3 region: CASSSTGGNQPQHF. As DNA, the CDR3 is TGTGCCAGCAGTTCCACAGGTGGCAATCAGCCCCAGCATTTT.

V and J are TRBV28 and TRBJ1-5; possibly TRBD1 for D (5 bases). The germline gives CDR1 MDHEN, CDR2 SYDVKM. The germline V and J ends were trimmed by 2 bases and 0 bases, with 8 bases remaining between them. CDR3 size: 15 residues. The CDR3 protein is CASSLQGHSNQPQHF. DNA for the CDR3: TGTGCCAGCAGTTTACAAGGACATAGCAATCAGCCCCAGCATTTT.

The chain joins TRBV9 to TRBJ2-5, with 8 nucleotides matching TRBD2. Trimming cost V 5 bases and J 5 bases; bases outside gene matches: 14. Germline V gene data show CDR1 as SGDLS and CDR2 as YYNGEE. This CDR3 has 16 residues. In DNA, the CDR3 is TGTGCCAGCAGTCCCGGGGGGGCAGGCCGTCGGGAGACCCAGTACTTC. Amino acids: CASSPGGAGRRETQYF.

The V gene is TRBV9, the J gene TRBJ2-7; possible D gene TRBD2, 5 bases. Germline CDR1 SGDLS, CDR2 YYNGEE. This CDR3 is built from 15 residues. V gave up 8 bases and J gave up 5 bases, with 23 bases separating them. CDR3 amino acids: CASTRGPGIVDEQYF. The CDR3 nucleotides read TGTGCCAGTACTCGGGGTCCGGGTATTGTAGACGAGCAGTACTTC.

V and J are TRBV2 and TRBJ2-1; the match to TRBD2 covers 9 bases. V shed 3 bases and J 1 base; nucleotides not matched to a gene: 1. Germline V gene data show CDR1 as SNHLY and CDR2 as FYNNEI. The CDR3 covers 15 residues. As DNA, the CDR3 is TGTGCCAGCAGTGAGCTAGCGGGATCCTACAATGAGCAGTTCTTC. It is translated as CASSELAGSYNEQFF.

V and J are TRBV27 and TRBJ2-1; D remains ambiguous. CDR1 MNHEY and CDR2 SMNVEV come from the germline V gene (reference sequence). The germline V and J ends were trimmed by 0 bases and 2 bases, with 8 bases remaining between them. CDR3 length: 15 residues. The chain's CDR3 is CASSLSYSPYNEQFF. The CDR3 nucleotides read TGTGCCAGCAGTTTATCTTACTCCCCCTACAATGAGCAGTTCTTC.

Only a few counts were recorded for this clone. The genes are TRBV30 and TRBJ1-5, with D possibly TRBD1 on 6 matching bases. Germline CDR1 reads GTSNPN; CDR2 reads SVGIG (reference sequence). This CDR3 has 14 amino acids. V gave up 7 bases and J gave up 4 bases, with 17 bases separating them. The CDR3 region is CAYAAGVGNQPQHF. CDR3 sequence (DNA): TGTGCCTATGCTGCAGGGGTTGGGAATCAGCCCCAGCATTTT.

The CDR3 here is CASIQGLDNEQFF. The CDR3 DNA follows: TGTGCCAGCATCCAGGGTTTAGACAATGAGCAGTTCTTC. V gene TRBV6-1 combines with J gene TRBJ2-1; TRBD1 is a possible D gene (5 bases). CDR3 length: 13 amino acids. From germline, CDR1 is MNHNS and CDR2 SASEGT. V lost 7 bases, J lost 5 bases, and 12 bases lay in between.

V gene TRBV7-3 combines with J gene TRBJ1-1, with TRBD1 identical over 7 bases. The CDR3 is made up of 14 amino acids. The germline gives CDR1 SGHTA, CDR2 FQGTGA. Unmatched junction bases numbered 1, after V lost 3 bases and J lost 0 bases. Here the CDR3 reads CASSLTGMNTEAFF. The CDR3 DNA is TGTGCCAGCAGCTTGACAGGGATGAACACTGAAGCTTTCTTT.

The chain links TRBV5-1 to TRBJ2-3; 7 bases are shared with TRBD2. Germline-derived CDR1 and CDR2 are SGHRS and YFSETQ. The CDR3 sequence is 13 residues long. The ends lost 4 bases at V and 1 base at J; junction bases unmatched: 0. The CDR3 bases are TGCGCCAGCAGCACTAGCGGCACAGATACGCAGTATTTT. It yields the protein CASSTSGTDTQYF.

This clone showed up just a few times. This chain joins TRBV29-1 and TRBJ2-5; D remains ambiguous. Trimming left V 6 bases short and J 2 bases short, with 16 bases between. The CDR3 loop spans 14 amino acids. Germline lookup yields CDR1 SQVTM and CDR2 ANQGSEA. CDR3 nucleotide sequence: TGCAGCGTGTTAATGCGGTTATCTCAAGAGACCCAGTACTTC. Its protein is CSVLMRLSQETQYF.

The rearrangement uses TRBV15 and TRBJ2-7, with D possibly being TRBD1 (5 bases). Germline V gene data show CDR1 as LNHNV and CDR2 as YYDKDF (reference sequence). The CDR3 totals 17 residues. The germline V and J ends were trimmed by 0 bases and 0 bases, with 15 bases remaining between them. CDR3 sequence: CATSRDRGLGDSYEQYF. The DNA for the CDR3 is TGTGCCACCAGCAGAGATAGGGGCCTTGGCGACTCCTACGAGCAGTACTTC. The full variable domain, in which reference TRBV15 and TRBJ2-7 provide the parts outside the CDR3, is DAMVIQNPRYQVTQFGKPVTLSCSQTLNHNVMYWYQQKSSQAPKLLFHYYDKDFNNEADTPDNFQSRRPNTSFCFLDIRSPGLGDTAMYLCATSRDRGLGDSYEQYFGPGTRLTVT.

This sequence joins TRBV28 and TRBJ1-1; D possibly corresponds to TRBD1 (5 bases). Germline V gene lookup returns CDR1 MDHEN and CDR2 SYDVKM. The CDR3 is 15 residues long. V was trimmed by 3 bases and J by 3 bases, leaving 14 bases between them. This chain's CDR3 is CASSLLKTGYTEAFF. As DNA, the CDR3 is TGTGCCAGCAGTTTGTTGAAAACAGGCTACACTGAAGCTTTCTTT.

This rearrangement joins TRBV9 to TRBJ2-3; D gene unclear. CDR3 length equals 13 residues. Germline V gene lookup returns CDR1 SGDLS and CDR2 YYNGEE. V lost 6 bases to trimming and J lost 2 bases, with 10 bases between them. The CDR3 sequence is CASTKETTDTQYF. CDR3 nucleotides: TGTGCCAGCACCAAGGAGACCACAGATACGCAGTATTTT.

The chain joins TRBV7-9 to TRBJ1-1, with D perhaps matching TRBD1 (5 bases). With 4 bases removed from V and 5 bases from J, the gap between germline ends came to 11 bases. Germline values: CDR1 SEHNR, CDR2 FQNEAQ (reference sequence). The CDR3 length is 13 residues. The CDR3 spells CASSSFGGTEAFF. CDR3 DNA: TGTGCCAGCAGCTCCTTCGGGGGAACTGAAGCTTTCTTT.

This chain joins TRBV27 and TRBJ2-7, with 12 bases matching TRBD2. Germline values: CDR1 MNHEY, CDR2 SMNVEV (reference sequence). The V segment lost 6 bases and the J segment 0 bases; nucleotides outside the gene matches: 0. This CDR3 has 14 amino acids. CDR3 nucleotides: TGTGCCAGCAGGACTAGCGGGAGCTCCTACGAGCAGTACTTC. Translated, it gives CASRTSGSSYEQYF.

The V call is TRBV4-1, the J call TRBJ2-1, with D hard to call. The CDR3 runs 16 residues. CDR1 and CDR2 (germline): MGHRA, YSYEKL. The V gene lost 0 bases and the J gene lost 3 bases, with 12 bases spanning the gap. For the CDR3, the DNA is TGCGCCAGCAGCCAAGAGGATCGCGGAGACTACAATGAGCAGTTCTTC. This codes for CASSQEDRGDYNEQFF.

This chain links TRBV28 with TRBJ2-7; D perhaps matches TRBD1 (6 bases). CDR3 length: 15 amino acids. Per the germline V gene, CDR1 is MDHEN and CDR2 is SYDVKM. The V and J ends lost 5 bases and 0 bases respectively, with 14 bases between them. CDR3 protein: CASSLPPGVSYEQYF. For the CDR3, the DNA is TGTGCCAGCAGTCTGCCCCCAGGGGTCTCCTACGAGCAGTACTTC.

The chain employs TRBV29-1 and TRBJ2-2; 8 nucleotides align to TRBD1. The V and J ends lost 2 bases and 6 bases, in that order; junction bases with no gene match: 8. CDR1 is SQVTM and CDR2 is ANQGSEA in the germline V gene. The CDR3 covers 15 residues. In DNA form, the CDR3 reads TGCAGCGTTGAATCGGACAGGGAGGCGCCCGGGGAGCTGTTTTTT. It translates to CSVESDREAPGELFF.

This rearrangement joins TRBV27 to TRBJ1-2; D possibly corresponds to TRBD1 (5 bases). This CDR3 spans 13 amino acids. The V gene lost 3 bases and the J gene lost 3 bases, with 8 bases spanning the gap. Germline lookup yields CDR1 MNHEY and CDR2 SMNVEV (reference sequence). The CDR3, as DNA: TGTGCCAGCAGTTTCCCAGGGTACTATGGCTACACCTTC. Translated: CASSFPGYYGYTF.

This chain connects TRBV6-1 to TRBJ1-1, with D possibly being TRBD1 (5 bases). This CDR3 is built from 15 residues. Per germline, CDR1 MNHNS and CDR2 SASEGT. V was cut by 4 bases and J by 3 bases, with 15 bases left in between. DNA of the CDR3: TGTGCCAGCAGTGTGTCGGCAGGGAGGGACACTGAAGCTTTCTTT. Its protein is CASSVSAGRDTEAFF.